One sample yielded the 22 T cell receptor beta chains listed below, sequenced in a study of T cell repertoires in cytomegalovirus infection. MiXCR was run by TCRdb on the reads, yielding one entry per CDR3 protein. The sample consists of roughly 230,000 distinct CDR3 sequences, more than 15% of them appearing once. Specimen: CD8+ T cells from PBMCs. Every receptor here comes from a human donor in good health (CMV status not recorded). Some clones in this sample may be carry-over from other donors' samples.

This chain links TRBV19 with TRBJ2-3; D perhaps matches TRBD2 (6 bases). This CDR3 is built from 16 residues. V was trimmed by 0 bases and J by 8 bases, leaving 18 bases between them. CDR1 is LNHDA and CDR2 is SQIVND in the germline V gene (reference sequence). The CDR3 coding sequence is TGTGCCAGTAGTATAGACGGACCGGCTTTCGGGGGTACGCAGTATTTT. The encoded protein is CASSIDGPAFGGTQYF.

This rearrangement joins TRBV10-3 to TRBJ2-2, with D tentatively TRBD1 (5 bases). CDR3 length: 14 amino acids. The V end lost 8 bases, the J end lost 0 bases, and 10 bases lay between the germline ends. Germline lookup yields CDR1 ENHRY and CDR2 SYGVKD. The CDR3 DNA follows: TGTGCCATCGGCGCAGGGACGAACACCGGGGAGCTGTTTTTT. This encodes CAIGAGTNTGELFF.

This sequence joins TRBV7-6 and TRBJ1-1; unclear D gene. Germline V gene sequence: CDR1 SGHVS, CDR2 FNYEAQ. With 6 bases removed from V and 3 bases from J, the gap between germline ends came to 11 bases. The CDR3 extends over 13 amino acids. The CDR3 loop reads CASSGPGDTEAFF. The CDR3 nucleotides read TGTGCCAGCAGTGGACCCGGGGACACTGAAGCTTTCTTT.

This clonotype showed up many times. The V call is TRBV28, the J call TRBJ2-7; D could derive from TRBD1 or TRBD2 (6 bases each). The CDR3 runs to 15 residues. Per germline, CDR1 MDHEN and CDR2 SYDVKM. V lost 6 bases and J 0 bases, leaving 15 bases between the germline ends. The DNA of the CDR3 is TGTGCCAGCAGCTCCCCCGGGGGCCGCTCCTACGAGCAGTACTTC. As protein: CASSSPGGRSYEQYF.

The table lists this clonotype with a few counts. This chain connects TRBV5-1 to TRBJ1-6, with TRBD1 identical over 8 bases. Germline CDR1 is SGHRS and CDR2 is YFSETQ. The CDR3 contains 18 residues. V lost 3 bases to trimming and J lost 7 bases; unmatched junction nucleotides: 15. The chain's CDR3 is CASSYKDDRGARNSPLHF. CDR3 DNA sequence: TGCGCCAGCAGCTATAAGGACGACAGGGGAGCAAGGAATTCACCCCTCCACTTT.

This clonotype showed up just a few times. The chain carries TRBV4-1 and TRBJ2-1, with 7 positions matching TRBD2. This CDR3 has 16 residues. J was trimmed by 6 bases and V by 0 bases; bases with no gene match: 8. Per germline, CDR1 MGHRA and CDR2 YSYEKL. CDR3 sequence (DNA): TGCGCCAGCAGCCAAGAGTGGAGCGGGGCGCGCAATGAGCAGTTCTTC. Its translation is CASSQEWSGARNEQFF.

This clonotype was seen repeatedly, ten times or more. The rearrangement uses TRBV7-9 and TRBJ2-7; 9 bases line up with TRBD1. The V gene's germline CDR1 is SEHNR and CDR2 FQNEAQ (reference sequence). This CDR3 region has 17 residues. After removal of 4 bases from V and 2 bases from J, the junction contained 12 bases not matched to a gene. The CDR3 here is CASSSNSGTGLPYEQYF. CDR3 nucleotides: TGTGCCAGCAGCTCGAACTCCGGGACAGGGCTCCCCTACGAGCAGTACTTC.

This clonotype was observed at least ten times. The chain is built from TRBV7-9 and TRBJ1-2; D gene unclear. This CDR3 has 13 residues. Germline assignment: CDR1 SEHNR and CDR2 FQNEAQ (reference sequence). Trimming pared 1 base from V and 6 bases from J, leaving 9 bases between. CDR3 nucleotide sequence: TGTGCCAGCAGCTTAGGGTCGCAGGATGGCTACACCTTC. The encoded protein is CASSLGSQDGYTF.

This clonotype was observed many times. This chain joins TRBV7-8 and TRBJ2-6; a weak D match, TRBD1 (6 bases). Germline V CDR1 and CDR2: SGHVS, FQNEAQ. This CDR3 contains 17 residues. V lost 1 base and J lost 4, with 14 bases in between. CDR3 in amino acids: CASSLGQASGGANVLTF. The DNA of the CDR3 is TGTGCCAGCAGCTTAGGACAGGCGTCGGGGGGGGCCAACGTCCTGACTTTC.

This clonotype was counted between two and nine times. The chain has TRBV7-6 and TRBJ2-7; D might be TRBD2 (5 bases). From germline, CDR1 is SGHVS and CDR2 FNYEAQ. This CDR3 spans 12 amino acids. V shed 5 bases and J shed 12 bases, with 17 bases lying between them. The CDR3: CASSLAGAKPYF. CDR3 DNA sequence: TGTGCCAGCAGCCTCGCGGGCGCGAAACCGTACTTC.

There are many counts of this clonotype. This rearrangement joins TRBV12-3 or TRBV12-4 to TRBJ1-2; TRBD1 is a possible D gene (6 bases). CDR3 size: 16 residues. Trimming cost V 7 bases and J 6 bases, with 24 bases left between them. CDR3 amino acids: CASIIPGGAYGDGYTF. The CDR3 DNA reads TGTGCCAGCATTATCCCCGGGGGGGCCTATGGCGATGGCTACACCTTC.

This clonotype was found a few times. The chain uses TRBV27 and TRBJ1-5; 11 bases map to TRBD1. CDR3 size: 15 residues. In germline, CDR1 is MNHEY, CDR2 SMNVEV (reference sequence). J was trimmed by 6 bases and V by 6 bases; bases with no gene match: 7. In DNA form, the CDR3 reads TGTGCCAGCAGCATTGGACAGGGGGCCGGTCAGCCCCAGCATTTT. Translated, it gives CASSIGQGAGQPQHF.

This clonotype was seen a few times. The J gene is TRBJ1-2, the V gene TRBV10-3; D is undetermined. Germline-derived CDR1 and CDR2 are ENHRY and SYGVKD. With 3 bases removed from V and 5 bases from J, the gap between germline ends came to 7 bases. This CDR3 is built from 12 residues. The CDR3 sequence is CAISESGYGYTF. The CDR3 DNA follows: TGTGCCATCAGTGAATCAGGATATGGCTACACCTTC.

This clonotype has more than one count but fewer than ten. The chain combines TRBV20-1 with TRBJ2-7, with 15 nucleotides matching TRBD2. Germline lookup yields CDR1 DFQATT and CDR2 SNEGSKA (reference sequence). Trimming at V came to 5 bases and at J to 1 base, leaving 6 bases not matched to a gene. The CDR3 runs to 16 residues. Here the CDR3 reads CSAPGLAGGKSYEQYF. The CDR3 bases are TGCAGTGCTCCGGGACTAGCGGGGGGCAAGTCCTACGAGCAGTACTTC.

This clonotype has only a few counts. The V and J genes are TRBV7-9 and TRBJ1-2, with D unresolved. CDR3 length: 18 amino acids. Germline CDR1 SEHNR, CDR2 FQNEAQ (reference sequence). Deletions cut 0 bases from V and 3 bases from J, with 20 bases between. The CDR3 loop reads CASSLASPGEGVHYGYTF. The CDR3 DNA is TGTGCCAGCAGCTTAGCGAGCCCGGGAGAGGGAGTGCACTATGGCTACACCTTC.

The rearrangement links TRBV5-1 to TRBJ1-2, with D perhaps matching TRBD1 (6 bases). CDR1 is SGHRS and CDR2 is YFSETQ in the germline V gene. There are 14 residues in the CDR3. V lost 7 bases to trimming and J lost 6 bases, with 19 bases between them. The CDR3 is CASRRTAHLNGYTF. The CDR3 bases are TGCGCCAGCCGCCGGACAGCACACCTCAATGGCTACACCTTC.

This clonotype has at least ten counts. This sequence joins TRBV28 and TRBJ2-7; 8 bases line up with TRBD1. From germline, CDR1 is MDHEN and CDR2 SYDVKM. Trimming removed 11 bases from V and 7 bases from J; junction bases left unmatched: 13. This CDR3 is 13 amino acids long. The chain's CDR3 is CASKLPGGGEQYF. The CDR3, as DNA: TGTGCCTCAAAGTTGCCAGGGGGCGGGGAGCAGTACTTC.

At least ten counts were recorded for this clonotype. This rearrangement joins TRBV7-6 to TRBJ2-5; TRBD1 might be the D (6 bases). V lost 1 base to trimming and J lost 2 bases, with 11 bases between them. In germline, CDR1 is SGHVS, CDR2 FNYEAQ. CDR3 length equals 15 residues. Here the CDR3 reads CASSLEEQGQETQYF. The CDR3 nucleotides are TGTGCCAGCAGCTTAGAGGAACAGGGACAAGAGACCCAGTACTTC.

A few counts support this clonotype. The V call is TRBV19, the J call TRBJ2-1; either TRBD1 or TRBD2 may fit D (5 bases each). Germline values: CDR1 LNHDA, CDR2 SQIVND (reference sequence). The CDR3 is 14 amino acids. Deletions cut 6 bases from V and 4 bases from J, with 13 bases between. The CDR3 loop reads CASRKRGLYNEQFF. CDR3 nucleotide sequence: TGTGCCAGTAGAAAGAGGGGCCTATACAATGAGCAGTTCTTC.

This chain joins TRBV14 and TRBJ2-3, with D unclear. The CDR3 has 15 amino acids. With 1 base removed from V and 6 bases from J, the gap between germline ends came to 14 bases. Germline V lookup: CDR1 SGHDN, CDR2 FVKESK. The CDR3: CASSQGFRLDDTQYF. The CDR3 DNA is TGTGCCAGCAGCCAAGGGTTTCGATTGGATGATACGCAGTATTTT.

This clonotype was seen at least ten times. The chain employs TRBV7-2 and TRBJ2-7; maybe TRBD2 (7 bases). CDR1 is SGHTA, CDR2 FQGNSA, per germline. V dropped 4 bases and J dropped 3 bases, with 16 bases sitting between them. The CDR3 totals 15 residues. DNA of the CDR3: TGTGCCAGCAGCTCTCTCTGGGGAGGGGGCTACGAGCAGTACTTC. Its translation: CASSSLWGGGYEQYF.

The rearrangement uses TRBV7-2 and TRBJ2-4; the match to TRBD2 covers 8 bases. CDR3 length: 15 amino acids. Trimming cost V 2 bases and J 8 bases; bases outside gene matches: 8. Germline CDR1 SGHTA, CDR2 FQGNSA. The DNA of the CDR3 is TGTGCCAGCAGCTTAACCGGGGGGGCCATGGACATTCAGTACTTC. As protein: CASSLTGGAMDIQYF. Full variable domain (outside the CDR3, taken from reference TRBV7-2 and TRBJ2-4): GAGVSQSPSNKVTEKGKDVELRCDPISGHTALYWYRQSLGQGLEFLIYFQGNSAPDKSGLPSDRFSAERTGGSVSTLTIQRTQQEDSAVYLCASSLTGGAMDIQYFGAGTRLSVL.